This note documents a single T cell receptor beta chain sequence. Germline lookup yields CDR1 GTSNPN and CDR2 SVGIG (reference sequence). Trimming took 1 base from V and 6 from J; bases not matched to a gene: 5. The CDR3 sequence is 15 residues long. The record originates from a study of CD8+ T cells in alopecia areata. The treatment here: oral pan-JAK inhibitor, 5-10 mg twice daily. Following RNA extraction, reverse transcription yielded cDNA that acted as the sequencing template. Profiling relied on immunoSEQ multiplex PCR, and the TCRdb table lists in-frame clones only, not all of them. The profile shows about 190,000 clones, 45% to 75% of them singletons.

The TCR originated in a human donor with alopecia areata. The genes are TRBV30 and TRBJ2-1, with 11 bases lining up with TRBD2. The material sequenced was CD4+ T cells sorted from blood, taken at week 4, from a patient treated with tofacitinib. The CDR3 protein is CAWSDSGTSGNEQFF. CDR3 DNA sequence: TGTGCCTGGAGTGACTCCGGGACTAGCGGCAATGAGCAGTTCTTC.